This T cell receptor beta chain was captured by sequencing in a study of Tregs in tolerant kidney transplant recipients. General observations from the study: Tregs expanded with activated donor B cells seemed most donor-specific. Findings come from small patient numbers and require larger validation.

The CDR3 runs to 15 residues. V was trimmed by 5 bases and J by 5 bases, leaving 19 bases between them. Germline lookup yields CDR1 SGHNT and CDR2 YENEEA. Comments on this clone: The antigen remains unidentified. The read ends 3 residues early relative to the CDR3; the germline J gene fills the gap.

Recipients received nonmyeloablative bone marrow transplants from related graft donors, with transient mixed chimerism. Thawed PBMCs were FACS-sorted into unstimulated CD4+CD25+CD127- regulatory T cells, CD4+CD25- non-regulatory cells, CD4 and CD8 cells. TCRdb keeps only in-frame clones here, not all; method: immunoSEQ multiplex PCR. The sample has 5,800 or so clones; the top ten hold less than 7%. The sample here was CD4+ T cells from blood (PBMCs), taken 6 months after the transplant. The clonotype comes from a human patient who received a combined kidney and bone marrow transplant. Certain T cells may be donor cells from the graft. The chain uses TRBV11-3 and TRBJ2-7; tentative D call: TRBD1 (5 bases). The CDR3 bases that were read are TGTGCCAGCAGCCGAGGAATAGGCGCACAGGACGAG. It codes for CASSRGIGAQDE. The CDR3, in full, reads CASSRGIGAQDEQYF.